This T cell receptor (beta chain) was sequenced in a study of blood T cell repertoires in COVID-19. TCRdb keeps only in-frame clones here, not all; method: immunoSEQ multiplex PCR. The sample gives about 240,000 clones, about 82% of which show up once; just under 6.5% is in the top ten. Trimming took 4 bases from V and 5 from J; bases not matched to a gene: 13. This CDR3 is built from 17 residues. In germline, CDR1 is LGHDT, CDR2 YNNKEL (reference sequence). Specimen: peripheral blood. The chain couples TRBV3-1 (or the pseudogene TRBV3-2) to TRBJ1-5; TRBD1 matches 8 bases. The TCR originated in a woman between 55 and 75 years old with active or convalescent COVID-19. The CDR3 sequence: CASSPDREPLGHQPQHF. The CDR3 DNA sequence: TGTGCCAGCAGCCCGGACAGGGAACCCCTCGGGCATCAGCCCCAGCATTTT.